Listed below are T cell receptor beta chains from one sample, sequenced in a study of T cells in Graves' hyperthyroidism and ophthalmopathy. TCRdb itself ran the multiplex PCR reads through MiXCR, one entry per CDR3 protein. This table holds approximately 710,000 distinct CDR3 sequences, 15% to 20% found once. Material for sequencing was blood. The source of these receptors is a man over 45 with Graves' hyperthyroidism. CDR3s include the opening cysteine and the closing phenylalanine or tryptophan. A D gene is named only where the DNA matches it firmly. Some rows have no size entry. The others give once, few or many, or a class for an expanded clone.

>.|TRBJ2-5|TRBD1|TRBV12-3/TRBV12-4
CASSWRTGGVETQYF
TGTGCCAGCAGTTGGAGGACAGGGGGCGTGGAGACCCAGTACTTC
>.|TRBJ2-6|TRBD1|TRBV10-3
CAIRIGGQGFHSGANVLTF
TGTGCCATCAGGATCGGGGGACAGGGATTCCACTCTGGGGCCAACGTCCTGACTTTC
>.|TRBJ2-3|.|TRBV4-1
CASSQAGIGDTQYF
TGCGCCAGCAGCCAAGCAGGTATCGGAGATACGCAGTATTTT
>few|TRBJ1-6|.|TRBV3-1
CASSQGAAYNSPLHF
TGTGCCAGCAGCCAGGGGGCCGCCTATAATTCACCCCTCCACTTT
>.|TRBJ2-2|TRBD2|TRBV19
CATTDSLAGEVRTGELFF
TGTGCCACAACCGACAGTCTAGCGGGAGAAGTGCGTACCGGGGAGCTGTTTTTT
>many|TRBJ2-1|TRBD2|TRBV5-1
CASSLRPPEAGGVNEQFF
TGCGCCAGCAGCTTGCGTCCCCCTGAAGCGGGAGGTGTCAATGAGCAGTTCTTC
>.|TRBJ2-1|TRBD2|TRBV27
CSSSLGTSGRDEQFF
TGTTCCAGCAGTTTAGGGACTAGCGGGAGGGATGAGCAGTTCTTC
>few|TRBJ1-5|TRBD1|TRBV19
CASSIRTGLGQPQHF
TGTGCCAGTAGTATCAGGACAGGGTTAGGTCAGCCCCAGCATTTT
>many|TRBJ2-3|TRBD2|TRBV10-3
CAICRLAGLTDTQYF
TGTGCCATATGTAGACTAGCGGGGCTCACAGATACGCAGTATTTT
>.|TRBJ2-5|TRBD2|TRBV5-1
CASSFSGRDRFETQYF
TGCGCCAGCAGCTTTAGCGGGAGGGACCGCTTTGAGACCCAGTACTTC
>many|TRBJ2-3|TRBD2|TRBV10-2
CASSESEREWYTDTQYF
TGCGCCAGCAGTGAGTCAGAGCGGGAGTGGTACACAGATACGCAGTATTTT
>.|TRBJ2-7|.|TRBV20-1
CSAGPGYEQYF
TGCAGTGCCGGGCCGGGCTACGAGCAGTACTTC
>.|TRBJ2-1|TRBD2|TRBV24-1
CATSDFGTSYEQFF
TGTGCCACCAGTGATTTTGGGACTAGTTATGAGCAGTTCTTC
>.|TRBJ1-5|.|TRBV30
CAWSRGNSNQPQHF
TGTGCCTGGAGTCGGGGGAATAGCAATCAGCCCCAGCATTTT
>.|TRBJ2-5|.|TRBV20-1
CSARDFIRGRETQYF
TGCAGTGCTAGAGATTTCATCAGAGGACGTGAGACCCAGTACTTC
>few|TRBJ1-4|.|TRBV30
CAWRGTGNEKLFF
TGTGCCTGGAGAGGGACTGGGAATGAAAAACTGTTTTTT
>.|TRBJ1-4|.|TRBV15
CATSLGPTNEKLFF
TGTGCCACCAGCTTGGGACCAACTAATGAAAAACTGTTTTTT
>few|TRBJ2-4|.|TRBV5-1
CASSLEPGMAKNIQYF
TGCGCCAGCAGCTTGGAGCCGGGGATGGCCAAAAACATTCAGTACTTC
>many|TRBJ2-3|.|TRBV10-1
CASKVSSTGTDTQYF
TGCGCCAGCAAGGTTAGCTCGACGGGCACAGATACGCAGTATTTT
>many|TRBJ2-7|.|TRBV15
CATSRTQTRSYEQYF
TGTGCCACCAGCAGGACCCAGACACGCTCCTACGAGCAGTACTTC
>few|TRBJ2-7|TRBD1|TRBV4-3
CASSQDRQGGTYEQYF
TGCGCCAGCAGCCAAGATAGACAGGGGGGAACCTACGAGCAGTACTTC
>.|TRBJ1-2|.|TRBV18
CASSPTERSANYGYTF
TGTGCCAGCTCACCCACAGAGCGGAGTGCTAACTATGGCTACACCTTC
>many|TRBJ1-2|TRBD1|TRBV28
CASSPPGTGGGYGYTF
TGTGCCAGCAGTCCCCCCGGGACAGGGGGGGGGTATGGCTACACCTTC
>.|TRBJ2-7|.|TRBV5-6
CASSLGFPPYEQYF
TGTGCCAGCAGCTTGGGGTTCCCTCCCTACGAGCAGTACTTC
>.|TRBJ2-5|.|TRBV29-1
CSVDAGIATQYF
TGCAGCGTTGATGCAGGAATTGCGACCCAGTACTTC
>many|TRBJ2-7|.|TRBV27
CASNSPGEQYF
TGTGCCAGCAATTCACCTGGGGAGCAGTACTTC
>.|TRBJ1-5|.|TRBV19
CASSGRRVSNQPQHF
TGTGCCAGTAGTGGGCGCCGGGTAAGCAATCAGCCCCAGCATTTT
>.|TRBJ1-1|.|TRBV24-1
CATSAVGETEAFF
TGTGCCACCAGTGCCGTGGGGGAAACTGAAGCTTTCTTT
>.|TRBJ2-3|TRBD1|TRBV4-3
CASSQGQGEADTQYF
TGCGCCAGCAGCCAGGGACAGGGGGAGGCGGATACGCAGTATTTT
>.|TRBJ2-5|.|TRBV6-1
CASSTRTSGQGTQYF
TGTGCCAGCAGTACGCGGACATCCGGTCAGGGGACCCAGTACTTC
>many|TRBJ2-3|TRBD1|TRBV27
CASSPGTGGTDTQYF
TGTGCCAGCAGTCCCGGGACAGGGGGGACAGATACGCAGTATTTT
>many|TRBJ1-5|TRBD1|TRBV27
CASRRTGVGPQHF
TGTGCCAGCAGAAGGACAGGGGTCGGTCCCCAGCATTTT
>.|TRBJ1-5|.|TRBV24-1
CATRDSNQPQHF
TGTGCCACCAGGGACAGCAATCAGCCCCAGCATTTT
>few|TRBJ2-7|TRBD2|TRBV7-6
CASSRNSPLAGGYEQYF
TGTGCCAGCAGCCGTAACAGTCCCCTAGCGGGGGGCTACGAGCAGTACTTC
>many|TRBJ2-7|.|TRBV12-3/TRBV12-4
CASSIMPQGEQYF
TGTGCCAGCAGTATTATGCCGCAGGGCGAGCAGTACTTC
>.|TRBJ1-1|.|TRBV4-3
CASSQDVVISRGNTEAFF
TGCGCCAGCAGCCAAGATGTAGTAATAAGTAGGGGGAACACTGAAGCTTTCTTT
>few|TRBJ2-3|TRBD1|TRBV6-2/TRBV6-3
CASRRLRDSSTDTQYF
TGTGCCAGCAGACGTCTCCGGGACAGCTCGACAGATACGCAGTATTTT